These 25 T cell receptor beta chains were all obtained from the same sample, sequenced in a study of OX40 agonist ivuxolimab in advanced cancers. Profiled with immunoSEQ multiplex PCR; TCRdb holds only in-frame clones, not every one. The sample records tens of thousands of clones, around nine tenths being singletons. The material was CD4+ or CD8+ T cells sorted from blood, obtained in a trial of the OX40 agonist ivuxolimab. Source of these receptors: an adult with an advanced solid tumor such as melanoma, head and neck, liver or kidney cancer.

The gene calls are TRBV28 and TRBJ1-6; no reliable D call. CDR1 is MDHEN, CDR2 SYDVKM, per germline. The CDR3 contains 14 residues. V was clipped by 3 bases and J by 7 bases, with 10 bases between them. The CDR3 protein is CASSFMARNSPLHF. CDR3 bases: TGTGCCAGCAGTTTCATGGCACGGAATTCACCCCTCCACTTT. The entire variable domain, with the rest obtained from reference TRBV28 and TRBJ1-6, is as follows: DVKVTQSSRYLVKRTGEKVFLECVQDMDHENMFWYRQDPGLGLRLIYFSYDVKMKEKGDIPEGYSVSREKKERFSLILESASTNQTSMYLCASSFMARNSPLHFGNGTRLTVT.

This clone has only a few counts. V gene TRBV7-2 combines with J gene TRBJ2-7; D gene uncertain. This CDR3 spans 14 amino acids. Germline CDR1 SGHTA, CDR2 FQGNSA. The V end lost 1 base, the J end lost 2 bases, and 9 bases lay between the germline ends. The CDR3 reads CASSLVARTYEQYF. DNA for the CDR3: TGTGCCAGCAGCTTAGTGGCCCGCACCTACGAGCAGTACTTC.

The chain is built from TRBV6-4 and TRBJ2-2; TRBD1 might be the D (5 bases). This CDR3 region has 16 residues. Germline assignment: CDR1 MRHNA and CDR2 SNTAGT. V was trimmed by 3 bases and J by 3 bases, leaving 14 bases between them. CDR3 region: CASSDGALMDTGELFF. The CDR3 coding sequence is TGTGCCAGCAGTGATGGGGCCTTAATGGACACCGGGGAGCTGTTTTTT.

This chain connects TRBV2 to TRBJ2-7, with 7 bases aligning to TRBD1. Germline trimming cut 6 bases from V and 7 bases from J; bases unmatched to any gene: 6. From germline, CDR1 is SNHLY and CDR2 FYNNEI. The CDR3 sequence is 12 residues long. CDR3 sequence reads: CASSVTGVEQYV. The CDR3 DNA reads as TGTGCCAGCAGCGTTACAGGGGTGGAGCAGTACGTC.

This clone has just one count. V and J are TRBV9 and TRBJ2-7; 14 nucleotides line up with TRBD2. J was trimmed by 9 bases and V by 3 bases; bases with no gene match: 8. CDR1 SGDLS and CDR2 YYNGEE come from the germline V gene. CDR3 size: 15 residues. This CDR3 is CASSADSGTSGRQYF. Here the CDR3 DNA reads TGTGCCAGCAGCGCCGACTCCGGGACTAGCGGGAGGCAGTACTTC.

V and J are TRBV19 and TRBJ2-1, with D perhaps TRBD2 (6 bases). The V gene's germline CDR1 is LNHDA and CDR2 SQIVND (reference sequence). V lost 11 bases to trimming and J lost 7 bases, with 24 bases between them. This CDR3 is 15 amino acids long. DNA for the CDR3: TGTGCCTCCACCCCGGCGCGGGGAGTGGGGAATGAGCAGTTCTTC. Protein: CASTPARGVGNEQFF.

A remark on this clone: It is likely a read error, because the conserved phenylalanine at the end of the CDR3 is missing. This sequence joins TRBV18 and TRBJ1-6; D remains unclear. CDR3 size: 16 residues. CDR1 is KGHSH and CDR2 is LQKENI in the germline V gene. V was trimmed by 3 bases and J by 0 bases, leaving 9 bases between them. The CDR3 DNA is TGTGCCAGCTCACCGGGAGGTGGCTCCTATAATTCACCCCTCCACCTT. It is translated as CASSPGGGSYNSPLHL.

The rearrangement links TRBV7-9 to TRBJ2-6; D perhaps matches TRBD2 (7 bases). This CDR3 contains 19 residues. Trimming stripped 8 bases from V and 0 bases from J, with 23 bases between. CDR1 is SEHNR and CDR2 is FQNEAQ in the germline V gene (reference sequence). DNA of the CDR3: TGTGCCAGCCGCGACTGGGGAGGGGGAAAGGTCTCTGGGGCCAACGTCCTGACTTTC. This codes for CASRDWGGGKVSGANVLTF.

The genes are TRBV19 and TRBJ1-5, with D tentatively TRBD1 (5 bases). This CDR3 has 14 residues. The V gene's germline CDR1 is LNHDA and CDR2 SQIVND (reference sequence). V lost 9 bases, J lost 3 bases, and 15 bases lay in between. CDR3 protein: CASDFPGANQPQHF. CDR3 sequence (DNA): TGTGCCAGCGACTTCCCCGGGGCCAATCAGCCCCAGCATTTT.

V and J are TRBV6-6 and TRBJ2-4, with D maybe TRBD1 (5 bases). Germline V gene lookup returns CDR1 MNHNY and CDR2 SVGAGI (reference sequence). V lost 3 bases to trimming and J lost 6 bases, with 9 bases between them. This CDR3 comprises 13 residues. The CDR3 is CASSYDSGNIQYF. The CDR3 DNA is TGTGCCAGCAGTTATGACAGTGGAAACATTCAGTACTTC.

The chain combines TRBV5-1 with TRBJ1-6; a possible D gene is TRBD1 (5 bases). The V end was cut by 0 bases, the J end by 8 bases, with 9 bases between. In germline, CDR1 is SGHRS, CDR2 YFSETQ. The CDR3 is 14 amino acids. The CDR3 loop is CASSLAGGDSPLHF. CDR3 bases: TGCGCCAGCAGCTTGGCTGGGGGGGATTCACCCCTCCACTTT.

This rearrangement joins TRBV7-6 to TRBJ2-2, with TRBD2 identical over 9 bases. This CDR3 comprises 18 residues. The germline V gene has CDR1 SGHVS and CDR2 FNYEAQ. The V segment lost 1 base and the J segment 0 bases; nucleotides outside the gene matches: 6. The CDR3 reads CASSLVLAGASNTGELFF. The CDR3 DNA is TGTGCCAGCAGCTTAGTATTAGCGGGGGCTTCGAACACCGGGGAGCTGTTTTTT.

This clone was seen a few times. The chain is built from TRBV5-1 and TRBJ1-1; no clear D gene. Germline V gene sequence: CDR1 SGHRS, CDR2 YFSETQ. There are 13 residues in the CDR3. The germline V and J ends were trimmed by 4 bases and 0 bases, with 7 bases remaining between them. The CDR3: CASSTDMNTEAFF. In DNA form, the CDR3 reads TGCGCCAGCAGCACAGACATGAACACTGAAGCTTTCTTT.

The CDR3 here is CASSLVTQGTEAFF. CDR3 DNA: TGTGCCAGCAGCTTAGTCACTCAGGGGACTGAAGCTTTCTTT. The J gene is TRBJ1-1, the V gene TRBV11-2; possibly TRBD1 for D (6 bases). The germline V gene has CDR1 SGHAT and CDR2 FQNNGV. The V end was cut by 1 base, the J end by 5 bases, with 11 bases between. This CDR3 has 14 residues.

This clone appeared a single time. J is TRBJ1-2 and V is TRBV15; 11 nucleotides align to TRBD1. The length of the CDR3 is 13 residues. Trimming cost V 3 bases and J 8 bases; bases outside gene matches: 2. The germline V gene has CDR1 LNHNV and CDR2 YYDKDF (reference sequence). The CDR3 loop reads CATSSWTGGGYTF. The CDR3 nucleotides are TGTGCCACCAGCAGCTGGACAGGGGGCGGCTACACCTTC.

The chain is built from TRBV9 and TRBJ2-3; 14 nucleotides line up with TRBD2. CDR1 is SGDLS, CDR2 YYNGEE, per germline. Trimming removed 4 bases from V and 0 bases from J; junction bases left unmatched: 7. The CDR3 has 18 amino acids. The CDR3 is CASSRGLAGVTSTDTQYF. The CDR3 DNA reads TGTGCCAGCAGCAGGGGACTAGCGGGGGTTACCAGCACAGATACGCAGTATTTT.

The rearrangement joins TRBV5-8 to TRBJ1-1; D unresolved. This CDR3 is 13 amino acids long. Germline V gives CDR1 SGHTS, CDR2 YDEGEE. V lost 4 bases to trimming and J lost 1 base, with 8 bases between them. In DNA, the CDR3 is TGTGCCAGCAGCAGGACCCGGAACACTGAAGCTTTCTTT. It yields the protein CASSRTRNTEAFF. The whole variable domain, filled in from reference TRBV5-8 and TRBJ1-1, reads EAGVTQSPTHLIKTRGQQATLRCSPISGHTSVYWYQQALGLGLQFLLWYDEGEERNRGNFPPRFSGRQFPNYSSELNVNALELEDSALYLCASSRTRNTEAFFGQGTRLTVV.

V is TRBV7-6 and J is TRBJ1-1; 7 nucleotides match TRBD1. Germline lookup yields CDR1 SGHVS and CDR2 FNYEAQ. The ends lost 4 bases at V and 2 bases at J; junction bases unmatched: 4. The CDR3 consists of 14 residues. The CDR3 nucleotides read TGTGCCAGCAGCTCACAGGGGATAAACACTGAAGCTTTCTTT. Its translation is CASSSQGINTEAFF.

The chain is built from TRBV14 and TRBJ2-7; 12 nucleotides agree with TRBD2. CDR1 is SGHDN and CDR2 is FVKESK in the germline V gene. Losses at the gene ends were 4 bases for V and 4 bases for J; bases not matched to a gene: 17. This CDR3 region has 19 residues. CDR3 amino acids: CASSLMSGPSGRAGYEQYF. Written as DNA, the CDR3 is TGTGCCAGCAGCCTAATGTCGGGCCCTAGCGGGAGGGCCGGTTACGAGCAGTACTTC.

This sequence joins TRBV2 and TRBJ2-2; D is unclear. CDR1 and CDR2 (germline): SNHLY, FYNNEI. This CDR3 has 14 amino acids. V gave up 3 bases and J gave up 5 bases, with 10 bases separating them. In nucleotides, the CDR3 is TGTGCCAGCAGTGATACACAGTTAACCGGGGAGCTGTTTTTT. Protein product: CASSDTQLTGELFF. Looking up the rest from reference TRBV2 and TRBJ2-2 gives the full variable domain: EPEVTQTPSHQVTQMGQEVILRCVPISNHLYFYWYRQILGQKVEFLVSFYNNEISEKSEIFDDQFSVERPDGSNFTLKIRSTKLEDSAMYFCASSDTQLTGELFFGEGSRLTVL.

The gene calls are TRBV5-1 and TRBJ2-7; 13 bases match TRBD2. In germline, CDR1 is SGHRS, CDR2 YFSETQ. J was trimmed by 3 bases and V by 4 bases; bases with no gene match: 4. The CDR3 covers 15 residues. The CDR3, as DNA: TGCGCCAGCAGCGAAGGGACTAGCGGGAACTACGAGCAGTACTTC. It codes for CASSEGTSGNYEQYF.

The V gene is TRBV7-8, the J gene TRBJ2-1, with 7 positions matching TRBD1. Germline assignment: CDR1 SGHVS and CDR2 FQNEAQ. V shed 6 bases, J shed 7 bases, and the junction held 15 bases outside the gene matches. The CDR3 is 16 residues long. The CDR3, as DNA: TGTGCCAGCAGATATAGACAGGGTAGGGCTACAAATGAGCAGTTCTTC. Translated, it gives CASRYRQGRATNEQFF.

V usage is TRBV6-6 and J usage is TRBJ1-1; D is possibly TRBD1 (6 bases). The CDR3 length is 13 residues. Germline CDR1 reads MNHNY; CDR2 reads SVGAGI (reference sequence). Trimming took off 6 bases at V and 0 bases at J, with 8 bases between the two ends. The CDR3 nucleotides are TGTGCCAGCAGAAGACAGGTGAACACTGAAGCTTTCTTT. It codes for CASRRQVNTEAFF.

V and J are TRBV2 and TRBJ1-2; D is possibly TRBD1 (6 bases). The CDR3 sequence is 13 residues long. The germline CDR1 and CDR2 sequences are SNHLY and FYNNEI. The V end lost 6 bases, the J end lost 8 bases, and 16 bases lay between the germline ends. CDR3 DNA sequence: TGTGCCAGCAGCGCGACAGGTTCTATGGGCTACACCTTC. Translating gives CASSATGSMGYTF.

This clone was detected a few times. The chain is built from TRBV2 and TRBJ1-5; D is possibly TRBD1 (5 bases). Germline V gene lookup returns CDR1 SNHLY and CDR2 FYNNEI. The CDR3 is 13 amino acids. V gave up 7 bases and J gave up 5 bases, with 12 bases separating them. DNA for the CDR3: TGTGCCAGCATGAGGGGAAAGGATCAGCCCCAGCATTTT. Translated, it gives CASMRGKDQPQHF. The whole variable domain, filled in from reference TRBV2 and TRBJ1-5, reads EPEVTQTPSHQVTQMGQEVILRCVPISNHLYFYWYRQILGQKVEFLVSFYNNEISEKSEIFDDQFSVERPDGSNFTLKIRSTKLEDSAMYFCASMRGKDQPQHFGDGTRLSIL.